The subject of this entry is one T cell receptor (beta chain). Its antigen remains unknown. Through a sample-barcoded 5' primer and a J-beta primer mix, a second PCR was run for 7 to 11 cycles. TCRdb redid the calling of the 5' RACE reads with MiXCR, one entry per CDR3 protein. Altogether about 1.6 million distinct CDR3 sequences are present, about 32% being singletons, with the ten largest covering about 10%. The data belong to a study of blood T cells in healthy people across ages. Study context: Per two T cells, about one barcoded beta molecule was captured through template switching. Study observations and caveats: Long-lived and aged donors differed, with more naive CD4+ cells and higher diversity in the long-lived. Donor CMV status, an unknown factor, possibly confounded changes in expanded clonotypes.

CDR3 length: 16 residues. The V end was cut by 4 bases, the J end by 2 bases, with 18 bases between. The germline gives CDR1 MNHEY, CDR2 SMNVEV (reference sequence). Approximately 9 milliliters of peripheral blood were drawn from each donor into EDTA-treated tubes. The rearrangement joins TRBV27 to TRBJ2-7, with D tentatively TRBD2 (5 bases). The sample was blood. This TCR was recovered from a young woman in good health. CDR3 sequence reads: CASSSLTGGGTYEQYF. CDR3 nucleotide sequence: TGTGCCAGCAGTTCCTTGACTGGCGGAGGCACCTACGAGCAGTACTTC.